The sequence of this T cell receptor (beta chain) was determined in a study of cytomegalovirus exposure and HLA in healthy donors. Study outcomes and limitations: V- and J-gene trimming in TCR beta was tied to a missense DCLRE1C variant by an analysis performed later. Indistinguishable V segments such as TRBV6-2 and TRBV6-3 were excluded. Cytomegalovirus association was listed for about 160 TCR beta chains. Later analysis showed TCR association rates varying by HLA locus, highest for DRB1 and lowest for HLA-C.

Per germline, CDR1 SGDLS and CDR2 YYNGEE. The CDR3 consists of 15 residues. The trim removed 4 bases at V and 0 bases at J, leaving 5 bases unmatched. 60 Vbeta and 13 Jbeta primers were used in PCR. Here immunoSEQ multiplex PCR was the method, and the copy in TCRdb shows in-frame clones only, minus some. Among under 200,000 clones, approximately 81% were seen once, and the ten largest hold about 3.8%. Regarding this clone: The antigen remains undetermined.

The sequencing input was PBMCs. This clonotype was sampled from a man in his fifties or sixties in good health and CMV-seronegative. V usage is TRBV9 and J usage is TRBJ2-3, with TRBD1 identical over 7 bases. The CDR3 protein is CASSSGTASTDTQYF. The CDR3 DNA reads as TGTGCCAGCAGCTCTGGGACAGCTAGCACAGATACGCAGTATTTT.